The entry below describes one T cell receptor (beta chain). CDR1 and CDR2 (germline): SGHRS, YFSETQ. The length of the CDR3 is 17 residues. After removal of 0 bases from V and 2 bases from J, the junction contained 6 bases not matched to a gene. This sample is drawn from a study of blood T cell repertoires in COVID-19. In the original processing: Reference gene primer amplification yielded estimated nucleated cell counts. The method was immunoSEQ multiplex PCR; TCRdb's version includes in-frame clones alone and lacks a portion of them. For V, J and clone size, that table is used; D and trimming come from the DNA. The table shows roughly 300,000 clones, with 90% occurring only once.

The sample taken for sequencing was peripheral blood. V usage is TRBV5-1 and J usage is TRBJ1-5, with 9 bases aligning to TRBD1. This receptor was taken from a woman in her thirties with COVID-19, enrolled during active disease. CDR3 in amino acids: CASSLGGQGFGNQPQHF. CDR3 bases: TGCGCCAGCAGCTTGGGGGGACAGGGCTTTGGCAATCAGCCCCAGCATTTT. The full variable domain, its missing parts supplied by reference TRBV5-1 and TRBJ1-5, is KAGVTQTPRYLIKTRGQQVTLSCSPISGHRSVSWYQQTPGQGLQFLFEYFSETQRNKGNFPGRFSGRQFSNSRSEMNVSTLELGDSALYLCASSLGGQGFGNQPQHFGDGTRLSIL.